The rows below give T cell receptor beta chains drawn from one sample of a study of blood T cell repertoires in COVID-19. Using immunoSEQ multiplex PCR, the repertoire was profiled, and TCRdb retains in-frame clones only, with some absent. The repertoire holds about 48,000 clones, with roughly 82% as singletons. The specimen was peripheral blood. Source of these receptors: a man aged 40-49 years with acute or convalescent COVID-19. CDR3s include the opening cysteine and the closing phenylalanine or tryptophan. The order of the fields is J gene, V gene, D gene, clone size, CDR3 DNA, CDR3 protein. D genes are given only for firm matches. Clone size is given for some rows only: seen once, a few or many times, or a class if the clone is expanded.

TRBJ2-7,TRBV27,TRBD2,.,TGTGCCAGCAGTTTATCGGGGGGGAATTCCGAGCAGTACTTC,CASSLSGGNSEQYF
TRBJ1-3,TRBV6-5,.,.,TGTGCCAGCAGTTACGGAGGGTTTAACACCATATATTTT,CASSYGGFNTIYF
TRBJ1-2,TRBV29-1,.,.,TGCAGCGCCAAAGATGGGGAGGGGTATGGCTACACCTTC,CSAKDGEGYGYTF
TRBJ1-1,TRBV12-5,.,.,TGTGCTAGTGGTCTGTATATGAACACTGAAGCTTTCTTT,CASGLYMNTEAFF
TRBJ2-7,TRBV24-1,TRBD2,.,TGTGCCACCAGTGATTCCAAGCGGGGGAGCACCTACGAGCAGTACTTC,CATSDSKRGSTYEQYF
TRBJ1-6,TRBV18,.,.,TGTGCCAGCTCACCAGAAAACGAGGGATCACCCCTCCACTTT,CASSPENEGSPLHF
TRBJ1-2,TRBV6-5,TRBD1,.,TGTGCCAGAGACAGGGCCTATGGCTACACCTTC,CARDRAYGYTF
TRBJ2-5,TRBV5-1,TRBD2,medium-sized,TGCGCCAGCGGGACTAGCGGGGAAACAGGGGAGACCCAGTACTTC,CASGTSGETGETQYF
TRBJ2-1,TRBV19,TRBD1,.,TGTGCCAGTAGTATCCAGACAGGGGGTATGGGGACAGGGCGTAATGAGCAGTTCTTC,CASSIQTGGMGTGRNEQFF
TRBJ2-7,TRBV5-4,TRBD1,.,TGTGCCAGCAGCTCTGGACAGGGAAAAATCTACGAGCAGTACTTC,CASSSGQGKIYEQYF
TRBJ2-7,TRBV24-1,TRBD2,.,TGTGCCACCAGTGGGGCAACGGCGGGGGTATATGAGCAGTACTTC,CATSGATAGVYEQYF
TRBJ2-5,TRBV24-1,.,.,TGTGCCACCAGTGACCACAGGGGAGGATGGGAGACCCAGTACTTC,CATSDHRGGWETQYF
TRBJ2-3,TRBV4-1,TRBD2,.,TGCGCCACCAGATCCCGGGACTACTCACATCCCACAGATACGCAGTATTTT,CATRSRDYSHPTDTQYF
TRBJ1-1,TRBV20-1,TRBD1,.,TGCAGTGCCAGTGGGACAGATCGACCCGTATTAGAAGCTTTCTTT,CSASGTDRPVLEAFF
TRBJ2-7,TRBV2,TRBD1,once,TGTGCCAGTCGGACAGGGCTAGGTTACGAGCAGTACTTC,CASRTGLGYEQYF
TRBJ2-5,TRBV11-2,.,.,TGTGCCAGCAGCTTAGTCTACCAAGAGACCCAGTACTTC,CASSLVYQETQYF
TRBJ2-1,TRBV24-1,.,once,TGTGCCACCAGTGATTTGCCCATTTCGGAGGTCTACAATGAGCAGTTCTTC,CATSDLPISEVYNEQFF
TRBJ1-2,TRBV12-3/TRBV12-4,TRBD1,.,TGTGCCAGCAGTTGGGACAGGGGGCGAGGCTACACCTTC,CASSWDRGRGYTF
TRBJ1-6,TRBV4-3,TRBD1,.,TGCGCCAGCAGCCAAGATACCAGGGGGAATTCACCCCTCCACTTT,CASSQDTRGNSPLHF
TRBJ1-2,TRBV7-2,.,.,TGTGCCAGCAGCTTAGCGTGGAGGGAACCCAACTATGGCTACACCTTC,CASSLAWREPNYGYTF
TRBJ2-3,TRBV6-5,.,once,TGTGCCAGCAGCCCGGACGGGGGCACAGATACGCAGTATTTT,CASSPDGGTDTQYF
TRBJ2-1,TRBV3-1/TRBV3-2,.,.,TGTGCCAGCAGCTTTTCGACTAGTCGAAAAGAGCAGTTCTTC,CASSFSTSRKEQFF
TRBJ1-2,TRBV24-1,.,few,TGTGCCACCAGTGAGGGGAGGGAAAACTATGGCTACACCTTC,CATSEGRENYGYTF
TRBJ1-2,TRBV3-1/TRBV3-2,TRBD1,.,TGTGCCAGCAGCCAAGGACGACTGGGACAGGGGGCGAGCGGCTACACCTTC,CASSQGRLGQGASGYTF
TRBJ2-2,TRBV10-2,.,.,TGCGCCAGCAAACTATCAGCCGGGGAGCTGTTTTTT,CASKLSAGELFF
TRBJ2-6,TRBV5-1,.,.,TGCGCCAGCAGCTTCGGGCCAACAGGGTCGTCTGGGGCCAACGTCCTGACTTTC,CASSFGPTGSSGANVLTF
TRBJ2-3,TRBV5-1,TRBD2,few,TGCGCCAGCAGCTTGATGGCGGGGGTCGGAGATACGCAGTATTTT,CASSLMAGVGDTQYF
TRBJ1-4,TRBV5-4,TRBD1,.,TGTGCCAGCAGTCCCGACAGGGGGAGTGCAACTAATGAAAAACTGTTTTTT,CASSPDRGSATNEKLFF
TRBJ2-7,TRBV7-3,.,.,TGTGCCAGCAGCTTACAGGGCACCTACGAGCAGTACTTC,CASSLQGTYEQYF
TRBJ2-1,TRBV5-5,TRBD2,.,TGTGCCAGCAGCTTGGGGTCCAGCGGGAGGTACAATGAGCAGTTCTTC,CASSLGSSGRYNEQFF
TRBJ1-2,TRBV9,.,.,TGTGCCAGCAGCGTAGGGGCAGTTAACTATGGCTACACCTTC,CASSVGAVNYGYTF
TRBJ1-1,TRBV30,.,.,TGTGCCTGGAACCCGACAGACCACACTGAAGCTTTCTTT,CAWNPTDHTEAFF
TRBJ1-4,TRBV5-1,.,.,TGCGCCAGCAGCCAGGAGGCTACTAATGAAAAACTGTTTTTT,CASSQEATNEKLFF
TRBJ1-2,TRBV9,TRBD1,.,TGTGCCAGCAGCGTCACAAATCAGGGGGTTGGCTACACCTTC,CASSVTNQGVGYTF
TRBJ1-2,TRBV7-9,.,.,TGTGCCAGCAGCTTAATTGGAGGTCGTGGCTACACCTTC,CASSLIGGRGYTF
TRBJ1-1,TRBV5-6,.,.,TGTGCCAGCAGCTTCAGGCCCCAGAACACTGAAGCTTTCTTT,CASSFRPQNTEAFF
TRBJ2-2,TRBV7-2,.,.,TGTGCCAGCAGCCCCCGAGTGCGAACCGGGGAGCTGTTTTTT,CASSPRVRTGELFF
TRBJ1-1,TRBV10-3,TRBD1,.,TGTGCCATCAGTGAGTCCCGGGACAGGGGGCCTAAAGCTTTCTTT,CAISESRDRGPKAFF
TRBJ1-2,TRBV4-1,.,.,TGCGCCAGCAGCCAAGAGGGGGGGCATAGCTATGGCTACACCTTC,CASSQEGGHSYGYTF
TRBJ1-2,TRBV12-3/TRBV12-4,TRBD1,.,TGTGCCAGCAGTTTCGGACAGGGGATCCGCTACACCTTC,CASSFGQGIRYTF
TRBJ1-2,TRBV5-1,.,.,TGCGCCAGCAGCTTGGCGGGCGGCAGGGAGGCCTATGGCTACACCTTC,CASSLAGGREAYGYTF
TRBJ1-6,TRBV2,.,few,TGTGCCAGCAGTGAATACCTAGGGGTAGGATCACCCCTCCACTTT,CASSEYLGVGSPLHF
TRBJ1-2,TRBV5-6,TRBD1,.,TGTGCCAGCAGCACATACCGGACAGGGAGTTCAAACTATGGCTACACCTTC,CASSTYRTGSSNYGYTF
TRBJ1-1,TRBV5-5,.,.,TGTGCCAGCAGGGCGACAGCTAACACTGAAGCTTTCTTT,CASRATANTEAFF
TRBJ1-1,TRBV3-1/TRBV3-2,TRBD1,.,TGTGCCAGCACCTCGGGACAGGGGAACACTGAAGCTTTCTTT,CASTSGQGNTEAFF
TRBJ1-1,TRBV28,TRBD1,once,TGTGCCAGCAGGCTTAGGGGGCCCTTCACTGAAGCTTTCTTT,CASRLRGPFTEAFF
TRBJ1-3,TRBV5-1,.,.,TGCGCCAGCAGCTTGGTTCCAGGTCGCTCTGGAAACACCATATATTTT,CASSLVPGRSGNTIYF
TRBJ1-5,TRBV2,.,.,TGTGCCAGCAGCTTCCCCGGGGGGGTAGACCAGCCCCAGCATTTT,CASSFPGGVDQPQHF
TRBJ1-3,TRBV30,.,.,TGTGCCTGGAGTGTCGCGAGCTCTGGAAACACCATATATTTT,CAWSVASSGNTIYF
TRBJ1-4,TRBV19,.,.,TGTGCCAGTAGTCCTGGGGCTTCTGAAAAACTGTTTTTT,CASSPGASEKLFF
TRBJ1-4,TRBV10-3,TRBD1,once,TGTGCCATCAGTGAGTCCGGGACAGGGGATCGGAAACTGTTTTTT,CAISESGTGDRKLFF